The present entry profiles one T cell receptor (beta chain) with its context. Its cognate antigen is unknown. The V end lost 3 bases, the J end lost 1 base, and 9 bases lay between the germline ends. CDR3 length equals 14 residues. TCRdb re-derived calls from the 5' RACE reads in MiXCR, one entry per CDR3 protein. The sample gives around 530,000 distinct CDR3 sequences, less than 25% of which show up once; around 8.4% is in the top ten. The sample comes from a study of T-cell memory formation after mild COVID-19. Study context: Largely donor-specific sequence clusters came from two donors.

Study-wide findings and caveats: Whether day 37 second-wave clones are SARS-CoV-2-specific was not confirmed.

V gene TRBV12-3 or TRBV12-4 combines with J gene TRBJ1-1; no definite D call. Sequenced input: PBMCs or a T cell subset sorted from them (not recorded which). The receptor was derived from an adult woman who had mild COVID-19 (a few samples of this study predate the infection). Cell type and time point are not known. The CDR3 nucleotides read TGTGCCAGCAGTTTTAACTGGGAGAACACTGAAGCTTTCTTT. Translated: CASSFNWENTEAFF.